This is a list of T cell receptor beta chains from one sample in a study of blood T cell repertoires in COVID-19. Profiling relied on immunoSEQ multiplex PCR, and the TCRdb table lists in-frame clones only, not all of them. The sample has over 350,000 clones, just under 90% seen once; the top ten hold 10%. The sample taken for sequencing was PBMCs or T cells enriched from blood (not recorded which). All receptors come from a woman in her 50s who had recovered from COVID-19. The CDR3 runs from the conserved cysteine through the conserved F or W. D genes are given only for firm matches. Clone sizes are given selectively: once, few, many, or a class where the clone is expanded.

V gene	clone size	D gene	CDR3 length	J gene	CDR3 protein	CDR3 DNA
TRBV24-1	-	-	15	TRBJ2-3	CATSDTRETTDTQYF	TGTGCCACCAGTGATACCCGGGAGACCACAGATACGCAGTATTTT
TRBV25-1	few	-	15	TRBJ1-6	CASSEPRGSQAPLHF	TGTGCCAGCAGTGAACCTCGGGGTAGCCAAGCACCCCTCCACTTT
TRBV5-4	-	-	14	TRBJ2-7	CASSFGLSPTEQYF	TGTGCCAGCAGCTTCGGACTCTCACCGACCGAGCAGTACTTC
TRBV7-8	once	TRBD2	18	TRBJ2-3	CASSLPHLGGGALDTQYF	TGTGCCAGCAGCTTACCGCATCTGGGCGGGGGGGCTTTGGATACGCAGTATTTT
TRBV6-4	-	-	16	TRBJ2-3	CASSDSPLARTDTQYF	TGTGCCAGCAGTGACTCCCCACTAGCACGCACAGATACGCAGTATTTT
TRBV3-1/TRBV3-2	-	TRBD1	16	TRBJ2-3	CASSRGQGIDTDTQYF	TGTGCCAGCAGCCGAGGACAGGGGATCGACACAGATACGCAGTATTTT
TRBV12-3/TRBV12-4	once	-	13	TRBJ2-1	CASSSTGNNEQFF	TGTGCCAGCAGCTCAACAGGGAACAATGAGCAGTTCTTC
TRBV7-2	-	TRBD2	15	TRBJ2-1	CASSLTSGVYNEQFF	TGTGCCAGCAGCTTGACTAGCGGGGTGTACAATGAGCAGTTCTTC
TRBV4-1	few	TRBD1	16	TRBJ1-4	CASSPGQGRGGEKLFF	TGCGCCAGCAGCCCGGGACAGGGCCGCGGAGGTGAAAAACTGTTTTTT
TRBV5-1	-	-	13	TRBJ1-3	CASSRTPGNTIYF	TGCGCCAGCAGTAGGACACCTGGAAACACCATATATTTT
TRBV10-3	-	-	13	TRBJ1-1	CAISEGGVTEAFF	TGTGCCATCAGTGAGGGGGGGGTTACTGAAGCTTTCTTT
TRBV5-1	-	-	15	TRBJ1-1	CASSLDPGVNTEAFF	TGCGCCAGCAGCTTGGATCCAGGCGTAAACACTGAAGCTTTCTTT
TRBV5-3	-	TRBD2	16	TRBJ2-1	CARSRTSGHPYNEQFF	TGTGCCAGAAGCCGGACTAGCGGCCACCCCTACAATGAGCAGTTCTTC
TRBV5-4	-	-	16	TRBJ2-6	CASSLKGTAGANVLTF	TGTGCCAGCAGCTTGAAGGGGACTGCTGGGGCCAACGTCCTGACTTTC
TRBV4-2	-	TRBD1	16	TRBJ1-2	CASSQSVEQGVVGYTF	TGTGCCAGCAGCCAAAGCGTGGAACAGGGGGTTGTTGGCTACACCTTC
TRBV19	-	TRBD1	15	TRBJ1-4	CASSSTGTGGEKLFF	TGTGCCAGTAGTTCAACCGGGACAGGGGGTGAAAAACTGTTTTTT
TRBV6-5	-	-	15	TRBJ1-6	CASYNTGYNNSPLHF	TGTGCCAGCTATAACACAGGCTACAATAATTCACCCCTCCACTTT
TRBV28	-	TRBD2	16	TRBJ2-2	CAHGSGGLRWTGELFF	TGTGCCCACGGGAGCGGGGGGCTTCGGTGGACCGGGGAGCTGTTTTTT
TRBV5-1	-	TRBD1	16	TRBJ1-4	CASSKDRQGTNEKLFF	TGCGCCAGCAGCAAAGATCGACAGGGCACTAATGAAAAACTGTTTTTT
TRBV10-3	-	-	15	TRBJ1-1	CAIRPGPPRDTEAFF	TGTGCCATCAGGCCGGGCCCACCCAGGGACACTGAAGCTTTCTTT
TRBV5-1	-	TRBD2	16	TRBJ2-7	CASSPSLAGASYEQYF	TGCGCCAGCAGCCCTTCACTAGCGGGGGCGTCCTACGAGCAGTACTTC
TRBV25-1	-	-	11	TRBJ2-7	CASSVYYEQYF	TGTGCCAGCAGCGTATACTACGAGCAGTACTTC
TRBV19	-	-	14	TRBJ1-2	CASTRPAGSYGYTF	TGTGCCAGTACCCGACCCGCAGGCTCCTATGGCTACACCTTC
TRBV2	-	TRBD1	14	TRBJ2-1	CASATGQGVSEQFF	TGTGCCAGCGCTACGGGACAGGGGGTCAGTGAGCAGTTCTTC
TRBV6-5	few	-	14	TRBJ1-6	CATSLGDRNSPLHF	TGTGCCACCTCTCTGGGAGATAGAAATTCACCCCTCCACTTT
TRBV11-3	-	-	14	TRBJ1-1	CASSLAGQNTEAFF	TGTGCCAGCAGCTTAGCCGGACAGAACACTGAAGCTTTCTTT
TRBV2	few	TRBD1	15	TRBJ2-7	CASSENRGGSNEQYF	TGTGCCAGCAGTGAAAACAGGGGTGGTTCAAACGAGCAGTACTTC
TRBV10-1	few	-	14	TRBJ2-1	CASLRPDLYNEQFF	TGCGCCAGCCTCCGACCGGACTTATACAATGAGCAGTTCTTC
TRBV30	-	-	16	TRBJ2-6	CAWSYRGGAGANVLTF	TGTGCCTGGAGTTACCGAGGGGGGGCTGGGGCCAACGTCCTGACTTTC
TRBV12-3/TRBV12-4	-	-	12	TRBJ1-2	CASSKPNYGYTF	TGTGCCAGCAGTAAGCCTAACTATGGCTACACCTTC
TRBV30	-	TRBD1	14	TRBJ1-2	CAWSTTGGNYGYTF	TGTGCCTGGAGCACGACAGGGGGAAACTATGGCTACACCTTC
TRBV19	-	TRBD1	14	TRBJ1-4	CASLGDREGEKLFF	TGTGCCAGCCTTGGGGACAGGGAAGGTGAAAAACTGTTTTTT
TRBV7-9	-	-	16	TRBJ2-7	CASSLGGHGKAYEQYF	TGTGCCAGCAGCTTAGGGGGACACGGAAAAGCCTACGAGCAGTACTTC
TRBV2	-	-	14	TRBJ1-1	CASSEVRHTLEAFF	TGTGCCAGCAGTGAGGTACGACACACTTTAGAGGCTTTCTTT
TRBV28	-	-	14	TRBJ1-2	CASRFGGQGGGYTF	TGTGCCAGCAGGTTCGGCGGTCAGGGCGGCGGCTACACCTTC
TRBV7-3	-	-	14	TRBJ2-3	CASSHTGYTDTQYF	TGTGCCAGCAGCCATACAGGGTACACAGATACGCAGTATTTT
TRBV14	-	-	14	TRBJ2-7	CASSQAMNYYEQYF	TGTGCCAGCAGCCAAGCTATGAACTACTACGAGCAGTACTTC
TRBV7-3	once	TRBD1	13	TRBJ1-2	CASSFSRGDGYTF	TGTGCCAGCAGCTTTTCCAGGGGGGATGGCTACACCTTC
TRBV27	-	TRBD1	13	TRBJ1-1	CASTTGTGSAAFF	TGTGCCAGCACCACCGGGACAGGGAGCGCGGCTTTCTTT
TRBV4-1	-	-	14	TRBJ1-5	CASSQDGAVGPQHF	TGCGCCAGCAGCCAAGATGGGGCCGTCGGGCCCCAGCATTTT
TRBV3-1/TRBV3-2	few	TRBD1	15	TRBJ2-2	CASSQGTGETGELFF	TGTGCCAGCAGCCAAGGGACAGGGGAAACCGGGGAGCTGTTTTTT
TRBV2	once	-	13	TRBJ1-2	CASTRSGVSGYTF	TGTGCCAGCACCCGCTCCGGGGTATCTGGCTACACCTTC
TRBV12-5	-	-	16	TRBJ2-3	CASGLVMYGEADTQYF	TGTGCTAGTGGTTTGGTAATGTACGGGGAAGCAGATACGCAGTATTTT
TRBV25-1	-	-	12	TRBJ1-2	CASIPPGYGYTF	TGTGCCAGCATCCCCCCAGGCTATGGCTACACCTTC
TRBV7-9	-	-	15	TRBJ1-4	CASSPLGGASEKLFF	TGTGCCAGCAGCCCGCTCGGGGGGGCAAGTGAAAAACTGTTTTTT
TRBV6-5	-	-	14	TRBJ1-4	CASSQGTTNEKLFF	TGTGCCAGCAGCCAGGGGACAACTAATGAAAAACTGTTTTTT
TRBV5-1	-	-	13	TRBJ2-5	CASSLGQQETQYF	TGCGCCAGCAGCTTGGGGCAGCAAGAGACCCAGTACTTC
TRBV30	-	-	12	TRBJ1-2	CAWSVQISGYTF	TGTGCCTGGAGCGTTCAGATCTCTGGCTACACCTTC
TRBV5-6	-	TRBD1	16	TRBJ2-3	CASSLGPGQTTDTQYF	TGTGCCAGCAGCTTGGGACCGGGACAGACCACAGATACGCAGTATTTT
TRBV5-1	-	-	15	TRBJ2-3	CASSLGRGRPDTQYF	TGCGCCAGCAGCTTAGGCAGGGGCCGCCCAGATACGCAGTATTTT
TRBV2	-	TRBD1	14	TRBJ1-6	CASLTGTGGSPLHF	TGTGCCAGCCTCACCGGGACAGGAGGTTCACCCCTCCACTTT
TRBV7-2	-	-	14	TRBJ2-1	CASSLAGGPNEQFF	TGTGCCAGCAGCTTAGCGGGGGGGCCCAATGAGCAGTTCTTC
TRBV7-2	-	TRBD2	14	TRBJ2-7	CASSLAGTTYEQYF	TGTGCCAGCAGCTTAGCGGGGACTACCTACGAGCAGTACTTC
TRBV2	-	TRBD1	14	TRBJ1-6	CASSGDRGNSPLHF	TGTGCCAGCAGTGGGGACAGGGGGAATTCACCCCTCCACTTT
TRBV10-1	-	TRBD2	15	TRBJ2-7	CASSREVGKGYEQYF	TGCGCCAGCAGCCGGGAGGTAGGGAAAGGCTACGAGCAGTACTTC